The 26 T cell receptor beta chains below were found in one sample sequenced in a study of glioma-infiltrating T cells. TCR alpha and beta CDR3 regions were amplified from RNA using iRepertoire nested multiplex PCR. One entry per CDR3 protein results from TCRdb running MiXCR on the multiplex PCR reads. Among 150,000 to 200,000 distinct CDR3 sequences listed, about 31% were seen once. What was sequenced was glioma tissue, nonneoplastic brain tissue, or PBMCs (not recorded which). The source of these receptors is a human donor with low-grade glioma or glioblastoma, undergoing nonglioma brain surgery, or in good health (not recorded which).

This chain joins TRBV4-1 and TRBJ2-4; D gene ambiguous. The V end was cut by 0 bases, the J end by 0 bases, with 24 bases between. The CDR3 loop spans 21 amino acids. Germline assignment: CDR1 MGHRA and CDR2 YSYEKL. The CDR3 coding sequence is TGCGCCAGCAGCCAAGATAGTATCTTAGGAAGGGTCAAATTAGCCAAAAACATTCAGTACTTC. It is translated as CASSQDSILGRVKLAKNIQYF.

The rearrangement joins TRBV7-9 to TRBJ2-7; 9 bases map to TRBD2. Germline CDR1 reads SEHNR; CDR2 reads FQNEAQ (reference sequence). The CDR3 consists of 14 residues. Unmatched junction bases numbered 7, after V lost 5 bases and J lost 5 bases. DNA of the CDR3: TGTGCCAGCAGCCTGCCGCTAGCGGGGAACGAGCAGTACTTC. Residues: CASSLPLAGNEQYF.

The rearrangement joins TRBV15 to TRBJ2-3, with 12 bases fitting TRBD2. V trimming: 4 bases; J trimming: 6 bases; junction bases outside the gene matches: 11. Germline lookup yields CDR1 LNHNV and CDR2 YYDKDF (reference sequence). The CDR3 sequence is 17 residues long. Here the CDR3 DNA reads TGTGCCACCAGCACAGTGGCTAGCGGGAGGGCCGGGGATACGCAGTATTTT. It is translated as CATSTVASGRAGDTQYF.

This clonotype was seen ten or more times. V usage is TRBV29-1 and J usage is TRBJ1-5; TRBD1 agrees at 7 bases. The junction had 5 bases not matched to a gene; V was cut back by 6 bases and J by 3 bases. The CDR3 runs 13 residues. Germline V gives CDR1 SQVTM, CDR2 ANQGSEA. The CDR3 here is CSVSQGPNQPQHF. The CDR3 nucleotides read TGCAGCGTATCACAGGGGCCCAATCAGCCCCAGCATTTT.

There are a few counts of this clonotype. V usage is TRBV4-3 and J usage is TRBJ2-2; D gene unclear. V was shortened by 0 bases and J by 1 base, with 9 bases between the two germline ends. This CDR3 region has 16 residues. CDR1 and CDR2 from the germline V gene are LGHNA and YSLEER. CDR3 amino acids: CASSQDRAQNTGELFF. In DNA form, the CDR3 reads TGCGCCAGCAGCCAAGATAGGGCACAGAACACCGGGGAGCTGTTTTTT.

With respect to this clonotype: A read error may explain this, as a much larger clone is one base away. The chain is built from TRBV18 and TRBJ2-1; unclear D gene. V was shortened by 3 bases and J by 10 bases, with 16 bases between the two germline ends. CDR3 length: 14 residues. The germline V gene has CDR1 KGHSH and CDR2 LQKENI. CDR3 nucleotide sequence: TGTGCCAGCTCACCGGCGGCAGCCTTCTACGAGCAGTTCTTC. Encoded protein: CASSPAAAFYEQFF.

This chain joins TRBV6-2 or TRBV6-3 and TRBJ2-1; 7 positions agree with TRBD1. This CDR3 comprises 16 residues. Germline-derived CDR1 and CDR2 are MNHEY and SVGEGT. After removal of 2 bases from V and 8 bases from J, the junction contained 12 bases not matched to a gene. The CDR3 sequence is CASSYQMTGSSYEQFF. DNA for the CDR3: TGTGCCAGCAGTTACCAGATGACAGGGAGCTCCTATGAGCAGTTCTTC.

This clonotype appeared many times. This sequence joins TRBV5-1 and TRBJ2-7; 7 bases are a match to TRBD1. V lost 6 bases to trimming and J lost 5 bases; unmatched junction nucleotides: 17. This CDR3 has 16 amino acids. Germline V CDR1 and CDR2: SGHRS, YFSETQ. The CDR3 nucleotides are TGCGCCAGCATTCAGGGGGACGGGAAGGCCCAAGACGAGCAGTACTTC. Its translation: CASIQGDGKAQDEQYF.

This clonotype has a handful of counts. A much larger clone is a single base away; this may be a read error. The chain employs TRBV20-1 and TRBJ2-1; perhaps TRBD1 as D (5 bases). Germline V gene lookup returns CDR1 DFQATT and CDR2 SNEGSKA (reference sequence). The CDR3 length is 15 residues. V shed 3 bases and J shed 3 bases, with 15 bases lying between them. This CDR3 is CSASGAPGIYNEQFF. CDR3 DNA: TGCAGTGCTAGTGGGGCTCCCGGTATCTACAATGAGCAGTTCTTC.

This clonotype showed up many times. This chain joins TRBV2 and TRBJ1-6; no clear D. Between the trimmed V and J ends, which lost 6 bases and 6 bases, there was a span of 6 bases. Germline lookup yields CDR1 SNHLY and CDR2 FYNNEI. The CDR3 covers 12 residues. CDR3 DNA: TGTGCCAGCAGGGCGACTAATTCACCCCTCCACTTT. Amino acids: CASRATNSPLHF.

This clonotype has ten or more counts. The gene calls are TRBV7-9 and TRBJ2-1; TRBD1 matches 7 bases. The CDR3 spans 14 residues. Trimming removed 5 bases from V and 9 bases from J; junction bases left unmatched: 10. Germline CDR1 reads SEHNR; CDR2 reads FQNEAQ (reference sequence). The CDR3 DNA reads TGTGCCAGCAGCATCGTACAGGGGTGGGCTGAGCAGTTCTTC. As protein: CASSIVQGWAEQFF.

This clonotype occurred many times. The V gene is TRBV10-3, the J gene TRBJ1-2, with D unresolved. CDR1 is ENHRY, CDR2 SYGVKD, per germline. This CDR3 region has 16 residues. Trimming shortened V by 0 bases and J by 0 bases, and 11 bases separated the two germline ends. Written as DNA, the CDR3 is TGTGCCATCAGTGAGTCGGGAGCGGCCGCTAACTATGGCTACACCTTC. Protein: CAISESGAAANYGYTF.

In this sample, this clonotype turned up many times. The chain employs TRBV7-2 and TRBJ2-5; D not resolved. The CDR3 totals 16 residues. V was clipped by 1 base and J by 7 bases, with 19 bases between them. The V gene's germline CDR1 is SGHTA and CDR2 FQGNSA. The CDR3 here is CASSLVASGPIGTQYF. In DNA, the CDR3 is TGTGCCAGCAGCTTAGTGGCTAGTGGGCCAATAGGGACCCAGTACTTC. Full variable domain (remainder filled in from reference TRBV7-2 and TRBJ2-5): GAGVSQSPSNKVTEKGKDVELRCDPISGHTALYWYRQSLGQGLEFLIYFQGNSAPDKSGLPSDRFSAERTGGSVSTLTIQRTQQEDSAVYLCASSLVASGPIGTQYFGPGTRLLVL.

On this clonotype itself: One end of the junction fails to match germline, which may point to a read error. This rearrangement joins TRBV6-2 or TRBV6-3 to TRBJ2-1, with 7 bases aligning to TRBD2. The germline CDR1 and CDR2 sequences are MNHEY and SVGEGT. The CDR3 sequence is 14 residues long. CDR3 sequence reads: CASSYSGGPSHEQF. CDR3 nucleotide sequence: TGTGCCAGCAGTTACTCGGGAGGGCCATCCCATGAGCAGTTC.

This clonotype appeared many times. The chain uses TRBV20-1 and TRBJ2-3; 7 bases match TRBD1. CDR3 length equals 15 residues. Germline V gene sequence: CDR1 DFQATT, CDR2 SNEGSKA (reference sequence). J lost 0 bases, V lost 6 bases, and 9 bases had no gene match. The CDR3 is CSAPAGTDSTDTQYF. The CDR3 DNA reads TGCAGTGCCCCCGCCGGGACAGATAGCACAGATACGCAGTATTTT.

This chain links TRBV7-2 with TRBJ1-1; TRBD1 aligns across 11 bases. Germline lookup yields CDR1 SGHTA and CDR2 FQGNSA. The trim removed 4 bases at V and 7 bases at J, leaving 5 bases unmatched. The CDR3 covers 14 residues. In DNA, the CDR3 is TGTGCCAGCAGCTCCGGGACAGGGGGGCTTGAAGCTTTCTTT. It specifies CASSSGTGGLEAFF.

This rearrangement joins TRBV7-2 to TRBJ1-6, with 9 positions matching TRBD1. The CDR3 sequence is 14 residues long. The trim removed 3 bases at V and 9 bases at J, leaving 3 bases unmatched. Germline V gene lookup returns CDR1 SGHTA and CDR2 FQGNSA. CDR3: CASSFLDRGSPLHF. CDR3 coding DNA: TGTGCCAGCAGCTTCCTGGACAGGGGTTCACCCCTCCACTTT.

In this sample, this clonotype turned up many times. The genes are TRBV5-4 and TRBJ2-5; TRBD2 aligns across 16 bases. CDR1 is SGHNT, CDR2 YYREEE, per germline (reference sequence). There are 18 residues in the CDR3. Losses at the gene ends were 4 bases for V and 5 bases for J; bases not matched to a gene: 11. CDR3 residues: CASSPQPGTSGRGETQYF. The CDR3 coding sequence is TGTGCCAGCAGCCCGCAGCCAGGGACTAGCGGGAGGGGTGAGACCCAGTACTTC.

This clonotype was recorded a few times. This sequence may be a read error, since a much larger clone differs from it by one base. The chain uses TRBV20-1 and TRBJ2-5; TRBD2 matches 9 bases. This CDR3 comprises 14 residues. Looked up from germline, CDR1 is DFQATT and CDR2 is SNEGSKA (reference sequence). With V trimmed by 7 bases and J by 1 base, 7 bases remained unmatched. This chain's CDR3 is CSGGSGSFQETQYF. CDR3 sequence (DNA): TGCAGTGGTGGTAGCGGGAGTTTCCAAGAGACCCAGTACTTC.

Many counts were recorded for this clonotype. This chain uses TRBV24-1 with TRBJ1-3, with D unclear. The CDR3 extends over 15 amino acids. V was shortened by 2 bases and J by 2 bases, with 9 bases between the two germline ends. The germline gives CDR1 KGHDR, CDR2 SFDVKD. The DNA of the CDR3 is TGTGCCACCAGTGATTCGAGGAGCCCTGGAAACACCATATATTTT. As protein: CATSDSRSPGNTIYF.

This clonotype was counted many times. In DNA form, the CDR3 reads TGTGCCAGCGGGAGGGGGTTCGATGAGCAGTTCTTC. Protein product: CASGRGFDEQFF. This chain uses TRBV2 with TRBJ2-1; maybe TRBD2 (7 bases). Trimming shortened V by 8 bases and J by 8 bases, and 13 bases separated the two germline ends. Looked up from germline, CDR1 is SNHLY and CDR2 is FYNNEI. The CDR3 runs to 12 residues.

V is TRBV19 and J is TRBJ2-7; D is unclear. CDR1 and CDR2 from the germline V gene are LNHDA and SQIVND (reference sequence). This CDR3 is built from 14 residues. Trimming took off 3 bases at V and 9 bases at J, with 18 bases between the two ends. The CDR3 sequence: CASSMRGYFSSQYF. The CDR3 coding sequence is TGTGCCAGTAGTATGCGAGGCTATTTCTCGTCGCAGTACTTC.

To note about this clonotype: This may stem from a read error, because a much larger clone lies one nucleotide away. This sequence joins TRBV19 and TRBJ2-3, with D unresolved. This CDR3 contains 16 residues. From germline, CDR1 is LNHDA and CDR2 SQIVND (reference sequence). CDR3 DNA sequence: TGTGTCAGTAGTATTGACCCGCATTCGTGGGAAGATACGCAGTATTTT. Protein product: CVSSIDPHSWEDTQYF.

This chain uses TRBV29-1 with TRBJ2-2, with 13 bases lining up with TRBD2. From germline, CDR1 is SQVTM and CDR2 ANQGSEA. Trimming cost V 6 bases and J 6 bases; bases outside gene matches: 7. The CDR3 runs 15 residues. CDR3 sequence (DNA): TGCAGCGTACGGGGACTAGCGGGACGGGCCGGGGAGCTGTTTTTT. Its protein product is CSVRGLAGRAGELFF.

This CDR3 is CASSLGPANSPLHF. The CDR3 DNA sequence: TGTGCCAGCAGCTTAGGGCCCGCGAATTCACCCCTCCACTTT. V and J are TRBV5-6 and TRBJ1-6; D gene unclear. The CDR3 contains 14 residues. The germline V gene has CDR1 SGHDT and CDR2 YYEEEE. Trimming took off 2 bases at V and 7 bases at J, with 10 bases between the two ends.

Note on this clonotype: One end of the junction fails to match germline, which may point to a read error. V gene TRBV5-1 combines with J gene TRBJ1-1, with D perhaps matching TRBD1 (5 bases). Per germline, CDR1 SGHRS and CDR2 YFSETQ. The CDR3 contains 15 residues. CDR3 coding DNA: TGCGCCAGCAGCTTGGTGGGGGGAATGAACACTGTAGCTTTCTTT. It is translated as CASSLVGGMNTVAFF.